The rows below give T cell receptor beta chains drawn from one sample of a study of neurological immune-mediated disorders. TCRdb reprocessed the 5' RACE reads via MiXCR and lists one record per CDR3 protein. In the table there are 45,000 to 65,000 distinct CDR3 sequences, roughly 4.4% of which are singletons. The sample taken for sequencing was PBMCs. These receptors originate from a man aged 50 to 59 with multiple sclerosis. Both conserved end residues are part of each CDR3. A D gene is named only where the DNA matches it firmly. Clone size is not always given. Where it is, it says once, few, many or a class for expanded clones.

v_call: TRBV28; clone_size: many; j_call: TRBJ2-2; d_call: -; cdr3_nt: TGTGCCAGCAGTTTAAATTGGGACATTCTGAACACCGGGGAGCTGTTTTTT; cdr3_aa: CASSLNWDILNTGELFF
v_call: TRBV28; clone_size: many; j_call: TRBJ2-1; d_call: -; cdr3_nt: TGTGCCAGCAGTTTAGTGAGGACTTTTGGAAATGAGCAGTTCTTC; cdr3_aa: CASSLVRTFGNEQFF
v_call: TRBV5-1; clone_size: many; j_call: TRBJ1-3; d_call: -; cdr3_nt: TGCGCCAGCAGCTTAGGCCGCTCTGGAAACACCATATATTTT; cdr3_aa: CASSLGRSGNTIYF
v_call: TRBV12-3/TRBV12-4; clone_size: many; j_call: TRBJ1-3; d_call: TRBD1; cdr3_nt: TGTGCCAGCAGAGAAGTAGGGGGCAAAAACACCATATATTTT; cdr3_aa: CASREVGGKNTIYF
v_call: TRBV5-1; clone_size: many; j_call: TRBJ2-1; d_call: -; cdr3_nt: TGCGCCAGCAGCTCCCCGGGGGAGGATGAGCAGTTCTTC; cdr3_aa: CASSSPGEDEQFF
v_call: TRBV5-1; clone_size: many; j_call: TRBJ2-1; d_call: TRBD1; cdr3_nt: TGCGCCAGCAGCTTGGATCTTTGGGACAGAAGAAACAATGAGCAGTTCTTC; cdr3_aa: CASSLDLWDRRNNEQFF
v_call: TRBV20-1; clone_size: -; j_call: TRBJ2-5; d_call: -; cdr3_nt: TGCAGTGCTAGATACGGACAGAAAGAGACCCAGTACTTC; cdr3_aa: CSARYGQKETQYF
v_call: TRBV27; clone_size: many; j_call: TRBJ1-6; d_call: -; cdr3_nt: TGTGCCAGCAGTCCTATCAATTCACCCCTCCACTTT; cdr3_aa: CASSPINSPLHF
v_call: TRBV5-1; clone_size: many; j_call: TRBJ1-1; d_call: -; cdr3_nt: TGCGCCAGCAGCTTGGATTTTGTCGGGCTTCGGGACACTGAAGCTTTCTTT; cdr3_aa: CASSLDFVGLRDTEAFF
v_call: TRBV5-6; clone_size: many; j_call: TRBJ2-3; d_call: TRBD1; cdr3_nt: TGTGCCAGCAGCTTGGATGGAGCCAGGGGGACGCAGTATTTT; cdr3_aa: CASSLDGARGTQYF
v_call: TRBV14; clone_size: few; j_call: TRBJ2-3; d_call: TRBD2; cdr3_nt: TGTGCCAGCAGCCAAGTTCTAGCGGGGAGAAATACGCAGTATTTT; cdr3_aa: CASSQVLAGRNTQYF
v_call: TRBV11-3; clone_size: many; j_call: TRBJ2-1; d_call: TRBD2; cdr3_nt: TGTGCCAGCAGCTCTAGGACTAGCGGGCAGTACAATGAGCAGTTCTTC; cdr3_aa: CASSSRTSGQYNEQFF
v_call: TRBV20-1; clone_size: many; j_call: TRBJ2-3; d_call: -; cdr3_nt: TGCAGTGCTAGCGATAGCACAGATACGCAGTATTTT; cdr3_aa: CSASDSTDTQYF
v_call: TRBV7-2; clone_size: many; j_call: TRBJ1-6; d_call: -; cdr3_nt: TGTGCCAGCAGCTTAAACGGTGGCAGGGCCTATAATTCACCCCTCCACTTT; cdr3_aa: CASSLNGGRAYNSPLHF
v_call: TRBV28; clone_size: many; j_call: TRBJ2-7; d_call: TRBD2; cdr3_nt: TGTGCCAGCATGACGGAGCGGGAGAGTAGGTACGAGCAGTACTTC; cdr3_aa: CASMTERESRYEQYF
v_call: TRBV28; clone_size: many; j_call: TRBJ1-2; d_call: -; cdr3_nt: TGTGCCAGCAGGCCAAGAAACACCTATGGCTACACCTTC; cdr3_aa: CASRPRNTYGYTF
v_call: TRBV7-9; clone_size: once; j_call: TRBJ1-5; d_call: TRBD1; cdr3_nt: TGTGCCAGCAGCTACGACAGGGCTTCTAGCAATCAGCCCCAGCATTTT; cdr3_aa: CASSYDRASSNQPQHF
v_call: TRBV7-9; clone_size: many; j_call: TRBJ2-3; d_call: -; cdr3_nt: TGTGCCAGCAGCCTCAAGAGGTATTTT; cdr3_aa: CASSLKRYF
v_call: TRBV29-1; clone_size: -; j_call: TRBJ2-3; d_call: -; cdr3_nt: TGCAGCGTTGGTACTACAGATACGCAGTATTTT; cdr3_aa: CSVGTTDTQYF
v_call: TRBV27; clone_size: few; j_call: TRBJ2-1; d_call: TRBD2; cdr3_nt: TGTGCCAGCAGTTCCGGGAGGTCCTACAATGAGCAGTTCTTC; cdr3_aa: CASSSGRSYNEQFF
v_call: TRBV28; clone_size: many; j_call: TRBJ2-5; d_call: -; cdr3_nt: TGTGCCAGCAACCCGGCGGGCTATAACATGGGGACCCAGTACTTC; cdr3_aa: CASNPAGYNMGTQYF
v_call: TRBV7-9; clone_size: many; j_call: TRBJ2-1; d_call: -; cdr3_nt: TGTGCCAGCAGCCTCTCGGGAATTAATGAGCAGTTCTTC; cdr3_aa: CASSLSGINEQFF
v_call: TRBV3-1; clone_size: -; j_call: TRBJ2-1; d_call: -; cdr3_nt: TGTGCCAGCAGCCATTATGGGCCTCCAGGAGAGCAGTTCTTC; cdr3_aa: CASSHYGPPGEQFF
v_call: TRBV10-3; clone_size: many; j_call: TRBJ2-4; d_call: -; cdr3_nt: TGTGCCATCGGAAGGGGGGATCCCATTCAGTACTTC; cdr3_aa: CAIGRGDPIQYF
v_call: TRBV7-6; clone_size: once; j_call: TRBJ2-1; d_call: -; cdr3_nt: TGTGCCAGCAGCTCTGGAACACACAATGAGCAGTTCTTC; cdr3_aa: CASSSGTHNEQFF
v_call: TRBV14; clone_size: -; j_call: TRBJ2-3; d_call: -; cdr3_nt: TGTGCCAGCAGCCATACAACCCAGGGTCACACAGATACGCAGTATTTT; cdr3_aa: CASSHTTQGHTDTQYF
v_call: TRBV10-3; clone_size: -; j_call: TRBJ1-4; d_call: -; cdr3_nt: TGTGCCATCAGTGAGTCGGACCAAAGGGAAAAACTGTTTTTT; cdr3_aa: CAISESDQREKLFF
v_call: TRBV12-3/TRBV12-4; clone_size: few; j_call: TRBJ2-7; d_call: TRBD2; cdr3_nt: TGTGCCAGCAGGGATAGCGGGAAGACGGACGAGCAGTACTTC; cdr3_aa: CASRDSGKTDEQYF
v_call: TRBV16; clone_size: many; j_call: TRBJ2-5; d_call: -; cdr3_nt: TGTGCCAGCAGCCAATACAGGGAAGAGACCCAGTACTTC; cdr3_aa: CASSQYREETQYF
v_call: TRBV7-8; clone_size: many; j_call: TRBJ2-1; d_call: TRBD2; cdr3_nt: TGTGCCAGCAGCTTAAGCGGGTGGAGACTAGCGGCGTACAATGAGCAGTTCTTC; cdr3_aa: CASSLSGWRLAAYNEQFF
v_call: TRBV5-1; clone_size: many; j_call: TRBJ1-5; d_call: -; cdr3_nt: TGCGCCAGCAGCCTGGGGTTCGGGCAGCCCCAGAATTTT; cdr3_aa: CASSLGFGQPQNF
v_call: TRBV10-2; clone_size: -; j_call: TRBJ1-3; d_call: -; cdr3_nt: TGCGCCAGCAGAGGGACATCGGGCGGCTCTGGAAACACCATATATTTT; cdr3_aa: CASRGTSGGSGNTIYF
v_call: TRBV15; clone_size: few; j_call: TRBJ2-7; d_call: -; cdr3_nt: TGTGCCACCAGCAGAGATGTCGGGAGAAGAGTTTCCTACGAGCAGTACTTC; cdr3_aa: CATSRDVGRRVSYEQYF
v_call: TRBV11-2; clone_size: -; j_call: TRBJ2-1; d_call: TRBD2; cdr3_nt: TGTGCCAGCAGCTTAGATCTAGCGGACCCCTACAATGAGCAGTTCTTC; cdr3_aa: CASSLDLADPYNEQFF
v_call: TRBV7-9; clone_size: many; j_call: TRBJ1-4; d_call: -; cdr3_nt: TGTGCCAGCAGCCAAGGGGCGGGGGAAAAACTGTTTTTT; cdr3_aa: CASSQGAGEKLFF
v_call: TRBV10-3; clone_size: many; j_call: TRBJ1-2; d_call: TRBD1; cdr3_nt: TGTGCCATCTTGGGCAGGGGGCTTGGCTACACCTTC; cdr3_aa: CAILGRGLGYTF
v_call: TRBV12-3/TRBV12-4; clone_size: many; j_call: TRBJ2-2; d_call: -; cdr3_nt: TGTGCCAGCAGTCTGGGGCTAGACACCGGGGAGCTGTTTTTT; cdr3_aa: CASSLGLDTGELFF
v_call: TRBV29-1; clone_size: many; j_call: TRBJ2-3; d_call: TRBD2; cdr3_nt: TGCAGCGTTGAGGAAGAAGGGGCGGGAGGCACAGATACGCAGTATTTT; cdr3_aa: CSVEEEGAGGTDTQYF
v_call: TRBV5-1; clone_size: many; j_call: TRBJ2-7; d_call: TRBD2; cdr3_nt: TGCGCCAGCAGCTGGACTAGCGGGGACACCTACGAGCAGTACTTC; cdr3_aa: CASSWTSGDTYEQYF
v_call: TRBV7-9; clone_size: -; j_call: TRBJ2-3; d_call: TRBD2; cdr3_nt: TGTGCCAGCACCCCACAAGAGCGGGAGTCAGATACGCAGTATTTT; cdr3_aa: CASTPQERESDTQYF